These 6 T cell receptor beta chains share one sample of origin, sequenced in a study of OX40 agonist ivuxolimab in advanced cancers. Data came from immunoSEQ multiplex PCR; TCRdb stores just in-frame clones and leaves some out. Of about 82,000 clones listed, less than 85% are singletons. Sample: CD4+ or CD8+ T cells sorted from blood, taken in a trial of the OX40 agonist ivuxolimab. These receptors originate from an adult with an advanced solid tumor such as melanoma, head and neck, liver or kidney cancer.

V usage is TRBV9 and J usage is TRBJ2-7, with a weak D call TRBD1 (6 bases). The CDR3 contains 16 residues. Germline V gene sequence: CDR1 SGDLS, CDR2 YYNGEE. V gave up 0 bases and J gave up 5 bases, with 18 bases separating them. The CDR3 sequence: CASSVDPWAGENEQYF. CDR3 DNA: TGTGCCAGCAGCGTAGATCCTTGGGCAGGGGAAAACGAGCAGTACTTC.

This clone came up once. The chain links TRBV6-6 to TRBJ2-7, with 11 bases lining up with TRBD1. The V gene's germline CDR1 is MNHNY and CDR2 SVGAGI (reference sequence). J lost 5 bases, V lost 6 bases, and 6 bases had no gene match. The CDR3 is 14 amino acids. The CDR3 protein is CASRIGTGGHEQYF. The CDR3 region has the DNA TGTGCCAGCAGGATTGGGACAGGGGGTCACGAGCAGTACTTC.

The rearrangement uses TRBV6-5 and TRBJ1-5, with a weak D call TRBD1 (6 bases). The length of the CDR3 is 14 residues. V lost 2 bases to trimming and J lost 7 bases, with 12 bases between them. The V gene's germline CDR1 is MNHEY and CDR2 SVGAGI. The chain's CDR3 is CASSYQQGGQPQHF. The CDR3 DNA follows: TGTGCCAGCAGTTACCAACAGGGTGGACAGCCCCAGCATTTT.

The gene calls are TRBV7-9 and TRBJ2-3, with D maybe TRBD2 (5 bases). The germline V gene has CDR1 SEHNR and CDR2 FQNEAQ (reference sequence). The V gene lost 5 bases and the J gene lost 3 bases, with 15 bases spanning the gap. The CDR3 covers 15 residues. The CDR3 DNA reads as TGTGCCAGCAGCCCGGGGTCGCCCAGAACAGATACGCAGTATTTT. This translates into CASSPGSPRTDTQYF.

This chain uses TRBV10-3 with TRBJ2-5, with 9 bases lining up with TRBD2. Per germline, CDR1 ENHRY and CDR2 SYGVKD. J gave up 4 bases and V 0 bases, and 12 bases lay outside the gene matches. CDR3 length: 18 amino acids. The CDR3 DNA reads as TGTGCCATCAGTGAGTCGGTAGGGAGCGGGGGGCTCAGAGAGACCCAGTACTTC. Encoded protein: CAISESVGSGGLRETQYF.

The chain joins TRBV7-2 to TRBJ2-1, with TRBD2 as a possible D gene (5 bases). Germline V lookup: CDR1 SGHTA, CDR2 FQGNSA. Trimming took off 1 base at V and 0 bases at J, with 7 bases between the two ends. The CDR3 is 15 residues long. The CDR3 coding sequence is TGTGCCAGCAGCTTAGGGGCGGGCTCCTACAATGAGCAGTTCTTC. Its translation is CASSLGAGSYNEQFF.